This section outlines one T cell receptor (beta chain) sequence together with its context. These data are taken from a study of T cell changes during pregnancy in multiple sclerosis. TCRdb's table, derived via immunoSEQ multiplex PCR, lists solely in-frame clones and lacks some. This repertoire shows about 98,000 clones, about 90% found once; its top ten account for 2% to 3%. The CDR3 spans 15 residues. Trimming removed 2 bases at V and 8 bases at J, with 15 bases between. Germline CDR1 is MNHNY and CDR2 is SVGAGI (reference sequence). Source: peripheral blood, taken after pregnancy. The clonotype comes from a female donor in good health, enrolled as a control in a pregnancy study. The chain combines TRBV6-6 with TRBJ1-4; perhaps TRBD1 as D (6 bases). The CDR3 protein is CASSYQGLRGEKLFF. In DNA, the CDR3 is TGTGCCAGCAGTTACCAGGGGTTAAGGGGAGAAAAACTGTTTTTT.